The clone carrying this T cell receptor beta chain was observed many times. Per germline, CDR1 GTSNPN and CDR2 SVGIG (reference sequence). The CDR3 has 8 residues. V lost 8 bases to trimming and J lost 11 bases, with 10 bases between them. With iRepertoire HTBI primers and Arm-PCR of CDR3 regions, TCR beta libraries were built. Using its own MiXCR run on the multiplex PCR reads, TCRdb lists one record per CDR3 protein. The sample has fewer than 550,000 distinct CDR3 sequences; over 15% are singletons. This specimen belongs to a study of regulatory T cells in long-lasting Graves disease. Time point meaning: newly diagnosed GD, antithyroid drugs for less than 3 months. PBMCs were the source of the RNA used for TCR sequencing. These data were also filed under a second study, of T cells in Graves' hyperthyroidism and ophthalmopathy.

This clonotype was obtained from a woman aged 18 to 35 with Graves disease. This sequence joins TRBV30 and TRBJ2-7; unclear D gene. This specimen was peripheral blood mononuclear cells (PBMCs), taken at new diagnosis, from a patient treated with antithyroid drugs. The CDR3 loop reads CATDPEYF. The CDR3 bases are TGTGCCACAGACCCGGAGTACTTC.